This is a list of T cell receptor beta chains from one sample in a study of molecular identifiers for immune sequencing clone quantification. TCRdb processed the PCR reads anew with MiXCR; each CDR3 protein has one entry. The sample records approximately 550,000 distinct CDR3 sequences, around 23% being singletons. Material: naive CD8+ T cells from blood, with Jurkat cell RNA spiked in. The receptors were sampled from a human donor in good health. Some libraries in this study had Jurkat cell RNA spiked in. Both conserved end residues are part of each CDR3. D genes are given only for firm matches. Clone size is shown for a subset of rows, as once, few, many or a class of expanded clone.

CDR3 DNA: TGCGCCAGCAGCTTGGCCGGGACAGGCAGTGAGAAGCAGTACTTC; CDR3 protein: CASSLAGTGSEKQYF; D gene: TRBD1; J gene: TRBJ2-7; V gene: TRBV5-1; clone size: few
CDR3 DNA: TGCCGCGTTGACCCGCGGGGCCTCACCGATACGCAGTATTTT; CDR3 protein: CRVDPRGLTDTQYF; D gene: NA; J gene: TRBJ2-3; V gene: TRBV29-1; clone size: NA
CDR3 DNA: TGTGCCAGCAGCAAGATAGGGCCAGATGGAGCCCAGTACTTC; CDR3 protein: CASSKIGPDGAQYF; D gene: NA; J gene: TRBJ2-5; V gene: TRBV12-3/TRBV12-4; clone size: NA
CDR3 DNA: TGTGCCAGCAGTTCGGTGGACAGGGAGCCCTACGAGCAGTACTTC; CDR3 protein: CASSSVDREPYEQYF; D gene: TRBD1; J gene: TRBJ2-7; V gene: TRBV27; clone size: few
CDR3 DNA: TGCGCCAGCAGCCAAGAGTCCACCCGGGGGAGGGACGAGCAGTACTTC; CDR3 protein: CASSQESTRGRDEQYF; D gene: TRBD2; J gene: TRBJ2-7; V gene: TRBV4-3; clone size: many
CDR3 DNA: TGTGCCAGCAGTATAATCCCCTACAATGGGCAGTTCTTC; CDR3 protein: CASSIIPYNGQFF; D gene: NA; J gene: TRBJ2-1; V gene: TRBV27; clone size: NA
CDR3 DNA: TGCAGTGCCCTCAGCGGCTCAGGGACTAGTTTCTCTGGGGCCAACGTCCTGACTTTC; CDR3 protein: CSALSGSGTSFSGANVLTF; D gene: TRBD2; J gene: TRBJ2-6; V gene: TRBV20-1; clone size: NA
CDR3 DNA: TGTGCCTGGGCCCGGGACACAGGAAACACCATATATTTT; CDR3 protein: CAWARDTGNTIYF; D gene: NA; J gene: TRBJ1-3; V gene: TRBV30; clone size: few
CDR3 DNA: TGTGCCAGCAGCTCGACCGGGCCTCGACCCGGGGAGCTGTTTTTT; CDR3 protein: CASSSTGPRPGELFF; D gene: NA; J gene: TRBJ2-2; V gene: TRBV7-9; clone size: few
CDR3 DNA: TGTGCCAGTAGTATATGGCGGTCTAGCACAGATACGCAGTATTTT; CDR3 protein: CASSIWRSSTDTQYF; D gene: NA; J gene: TRBJ2-3; V gene: TRBV19; clone size: NA
CDR3 DNA: TGTGCCAGTAGTTTGCGGGAGGCGGCCTACGAGCAGTACTTC; CDR3 protein: CASSLREAAYEQYF; D gene: TRBD2; J gene: TRBJ2-7; V gene: TRBV19; clone size: NA
CDR3 DNA: TGTGCCAGCAGTGACACGACAGGGGGGGCGATCAGCAATCAGCCCCAGCATTTT; CDR3 protein: CASSDTTGGAISNQPQHF; D gene: TRBD1; J gene: TRBJ1-5; V gene: TRBV2; clone size: few
CDR3 DNA: TGTGCCAGCAGACTAGCGGGGGCTGGCACAGATACGCAGTATTTT; CDR3 protein: CASRLAGAGTDTQYF; D gene: TRBD2; J gene: TRBJ2-3; V gene: TRBV11-2; clone size: few
CDR3 DNA: TGTGCCAGTAGTGCACGGGAACATGGAGATACGCAGTATTTT; CDR3 protein: CASSAREHGDTQYF; D gene: NA; J gene: TRBJ2-3; V gene: TRBV19; clone size: few
CDR3 DNA: TGTGCCAGCAGTTTAGGACCGCTCGGCGAGCAGTACTTC; CDR3 protein: CASSLGPLGEQYF; D gene: NA; J gene: TRBJ2-7; V gene: TRBV12-3/TRBV12-4; clone size: NA
CDR3 DNA: TGTGCCAGCAGCGGGCGGGGGGAGGCCTACGAGCAGTACTTC; CDR3 protein: CASSGRGEAYEQYF; D gene: TRBD2; J gene: TRBJ2-7; V gene: TRBV7-2; clone size: many
CDR3 DNA: TGTGCCAGCAGTTTATCGACCCCACTCCTCTACGCCGGGGAGCTGTTTTTT; CDR3 protein: CASSLSTPLLYAGELFF; D gene: NA; J gene: TRBJ2-2; V gene: TRBV27; clone size: NA
CDR3 DNA: TGCAGCGCCTCGACAGGGGCGGGACAGCCCCAGCATTTT; CDR3 protein: CSASTGAGQPQHF; D gene: TRBD1; J gene: TRBJ1-5; V gene: TRBV29-1; clone size: NA
CDR3 DNA: TGTGCCAGCAGTTACACTACAGGGTTGGGCACCGGGGAGCTGTTTTTT; CDR3 protein: CASSYTTGLGTGELFF; D gene: NA; J gene: TRBJ2-2; V gene: TRBV6-5; clone size: few
CDR3 DNA: TGCGCCAGCAGCCAAGACAGAAACATTCAGTACTTC; CDR3 protein: CASSQDRNIQYF; D gene: NA; J gene: TRBJ2-4; V gene: TRBV4-3; clone size: few
CDR3 DNA: TGTGCCAGCAGCGTAGGTTGGGGACAGACTGAAGCTTTCTTT; CDR3 protein: CASSVGWGQTEAFF; D gene: TRBD1; J gene: TRBJ1-1; V gene: TRBV9; clone size: many
CDR3 DNA: TGCAGCGTCCCGAACGGGGGTGAGACCCAGTACTTC; CDR3 protein: CSVPNGGETQYF; D gene: NA; J gene: TRBJ2-5; V gene: TRBV29-1; clone size: many
CDR3 DNA: TGTGCCAGCAGCGAGGTTAGGGGACTACAGGGCAACGAGCAGTACTTC; CDR3 protein: CASSEVRGLQGNEQYF; D gene: NA; J gene: TRBJ2-7; V gene: TRBV6-1; clone size: NA
CDR3 DNA: TGTGCCAGTAGTCCCTCCGCCGGGAGTGTTACCTACAATGAGCAGTTCTTC; CDR3 protein: CASSPSAGSVTYNEQFF; D gene: NA; J gene: TRBJ2-1; V gene: TRBV19; clone size: few
CDR3 DNA: TGTGCCAGCAGCTTATATTCGTCTCCGCCGACGGCTAACTATGGCTACACCTTC; CDR3 protein: CASSLYSSPPTANYGYTF; D gene: NA; J gene: TRBJ1-2; V gene: TRBV7-9; clone size: few
CDR3 DNA: TGTGCCAGCAGCACCCCCATAAGTACAGGGGTTGGGGCCAACGTCCTGACTTTC; CDR3 protein: CASSTPISTGVGANVLTF; D gene: TRBD1; J gene: TRBJ2-6; V gene: TRBV7-9; clone size: NA
CDR3 DNA: TGTGCCAGCAGCTTAACAGGGGTAGATTTGAACACTGAAGCTTTCTTT; CDR3 protein: CASSLTGVDLNTEAFF; D gene: TRBD1; J gene: TRBJ1-1; V gene: TRBV11-2; clone size: NA
CDR3 DNA: TGTGCCAGCAGCTTGTCGGTTTTTGACAGGGGCGAGAACACTGAAGCTTTCTTT; CDR3 protein: CASSLSVFDRGENTEAFF; D gene: TRBD1; J gene: TRBJ1-1; V gene: TRBV5-8; clone size: few